The subject of this entry is one T cell receptor (beta chain). This sample was included in a study of blood T cell repertoires in COVID-19. Sequencing was performed with immunoSEQ multiplex PCR; in TCRdb, only in-frame clones are kept and a portion is missing. The sample records some 150,000 clones, roughly 80% being singletons. CDR3 length: 15 amino acids. The V end lost 2 bases, the J end lost 0 bases, and 8 bases lay between the germline ends. Germline assignment: CDR1 SGHTA and CDR2 FQGNSA. The clonotype was recovered from a man in his 60s with acute or convalescent COVID-19. The sequencing input was peripheral blood. The J gene is TRBJ1-5, the V gene TRBV7-2; D is uncertain. The CDR3 DNA sequence: TGTGCCAGCAGCTTACTAGGTCCTAGCAATCAGCCCCAGCATTTT. Protein product: CASSLLGPSNQPQHF.